This record concerns one T cell receptor (beta chain) sequence. Its antigen specificity is not known. No base quality values were provided; no much bigger clone lies one nucleotide off. These data are taken from a study of STAT3 mutations in large granular lymphocyte leukemia (dated by TCRdb to between 2018 and 2021). About the full investigation: In roughly half of the longitudinally sequenced T-LGLL patients, canonical activating STAT3 mutations were detected. Over half of the T-LGLL patients were given one or more immunosuppressive therapy regimens, and 40% to 50% of those treated had a hematologic response. Patients with T-cell large granular lymphocyte leukemia underwent serial deep sequencing of TCRbeta CDR3 and STAT3 to reconstruct clonal hierarchy and dynamics. From an initial cohort of about 200 LGL patients, 15 to 20 representative T-LGLL cases were selected for longitudinal TCRbeta and STAT3 sequencing. Two patients with natural killer LGL leukemia were also sequenced longitudinally as controls within the study. For each patient, sequencing was performed at an average of approximately 4 time points, with a range of 2 to 8 samplings.

The same DNA, extracted from blood mononuclear cells, served for both TCR sequencing and STAT3 sequencing. An Illumina MiSeq was used to sequence the TCRbeta libraries, yielding an average of approximately 40,000 productive templates per sample. The immunoSEQ assay, which uses multiplex PCR amplification, was used to generate TCRbeta CDR3 libraries. Turning to the authors' computational methods: Repertoire diversity was computed as previously defined, with values near 0 indicating extremely monoclonal samples. TCRdb took over this immuneACCESS table, retaining in-frame rearrangements with V and J assigned. Such tables are incomplete; in checked studies, under half of the missing clones stem from an unresolved V gene, and the remainder is unexplained. V and J calls and clone size are as listed in that table; D and trimming were resolved from the DNA. Recorded for this sample are nearly 25,000 clones; about 94% of them occurred a single time. The top ten constitute under 7.5% of the sample.

Study-wide conclusions, independent of this receptor: TCR clonotype switching after therapy was observed in 6 of 18 patients, and all newly emerging clones were found to be STAT3 wild type. The linking of therapy response to changes in TCR clonal burden was complicated by variable intervals between samplings and differing treatment regimens. Because no samples were available when a clone first appeared, clonal expansion had to be inferred from samplings taken at other points. Dominant TCR clone burden was found to exceed STAT3 mutant burden in several patients, suggesting that STAT3 mutation arose secondarily within a pre-expanded clone. At least one immunodominant TCRbeta clonotype was present in every T-LGLL patient, and multiple immunodominant subclonotypes appeared in about half of the T-LGLL patients. Persisting codominant clonotypes in some patients meant a small but highly pathogenic clone may have been missed.

Input material: peripheral blood mononuclear cells. The sequence derives from a man in his forties with T-cell large granular lymphocyte leukemia. Some clones in this sample may be carry-over from other donors' samples. The age is the age at diagnosis.

The encoded CDR3 is CASSLGQGDYGYTF. The nucleotide sequence is TGTGCCAGCAGCTTGGGACAGGGGGACTATGGCTACACCTTC. The chain employs TRBV5-4 and TRBJ1-2; TRBD1 lines up with 9 middle nucleotides. The junction shows trimming of 0 bases on V and 3 bases on J, and the gene matches do not reach 0 bases of it. The CDR3 numbers 14 residues from cysteine through phenylalanine. Kept here is only the CDR3 DNA, which spans 42 bases and is read in frame from base 1. CDR1 and CDR2, looked up from the germline V gene (reference sequence), are SGHNT and YYREEE.